These 32 T cell receptor beta chains share one sample of origin, sequenced in a study of blood T cell repertoires in COVID-19. The data were produced by immunoSEQ multiplex PCR, yet TCRdb's version contains in-frame clones alone and is incomplete. The sample includes 250,000 or so clones, around four fifths seen only once; the top ten take roughly 2%. Input material: peripheral blood. These receptors came from a man aged 25 to 40 who had recovered from COVID-19.

The chain combines TRBV7-2 with TRBJ1-2; possible D gene TRBD1, 6 bases. In germline, CDR1 is SGHTA, CDR2 FQGNSA. The CDR3 consists of 13 residues. Trimming took off 3 bases at V and 13 bases at J, with 18 bases between the two ends. CDR3 DNA: TGTGCCAGCAGCTTGGGCTCAGGGGAGTTGGCCACCTTC. Protein sequence: CASSLGSGELATF.

This clone has only one observation. The gene calls are TRBV3-1 (or the pseudogene TRBV3-2) and TRBJ2-7; 7 positions agree with TRBD1. This CDR3 spans 15 amino acids. Germline V lookup: CDR1 LGHDT, CDR2 YNNKEL (reference sequence). V shed 1 base, J shed 2 bases, and the junction held 5 bases outside the gene matches. CDR3 loop: CASSQGNRGAYEQYF. CDR3 in DNA: TGTGCCAGCAGCCAAGGTAACAGGGGAGCCTACGAGCAGTACTTC.

The rearrangement links TRBV14 to TRBJ1-1; no definite D call. V lost 3 bases to trimming and J lost 5 bases, with 4 bases between them. CDR1 SGHDN and CDR2 FVKESK come from the germline V gene. There are 11 residues in the CDR3. The CDR3 DNA reads TGTGCCAGCAGCCATCAGACTGAAGCTTTCTTT. This sequence encodes CASSHQTEAFF.

This rearrangement joins TRBV7-2 to TRBJ1-3, with TRBD1 identical over 8 bases. Looked up from germline, CDR1 is SGHTA and CDR2 is FQGNSA. J gave up 3 bases and V 5 bases, and 6 bases lay outside the gene matches. The CDR3 is 15 amino acids. CDR3 in DNA: TGTGCCAGCAGCCCGACAGGGGTGTTTGGAAACACCATATATTTT. Its protein is CASSPTGVFGNTIYF.

The chain uses TRBV3-1 (or the pseudogene TRBV3-2) and TRBJ2-5; D might be TRBD2 (5 bases). The CDR3 totals 14 residues. V shed 0 bases and J shed 5 bases, with 10 bases lying between them. Germline CDR1 LGHDT, CDR2 YNNKEL (reference sequence). Here the CDR3 reads CASSQDVEGETQYF. The CDR3 DNA sequence: TGTGCCAGCAGCCAAGATGTCGAGGGTGAGACCCAGTACTTC.

The chain links TRBV30 to TRBJ2-7, with 10 bases fitting TRBD1. Germline CDR1 is GTSNPN and CDR2 is SVGIG (reference sequence). Trimming at V came to 3 bases and at J to 2 bases, leaving 10 bases not matched to a gene. The CDR3 sequence is 16 residues long. The CDR3 nucleotides read TGTGCCTGGAGGACAGGGGGCGACGATTTGACCTACGAGCAGTACGTC. It yields the protein CAWRTGGDDLTYEQYV.

The V call is TRBV6-5, the J call TRBJ2-7, with 8 bases matching TRBD2. Losses at the gene ends were 5 bases for V and 6 bases for J; bases not matched to a gene: 6. Germline V gene data show CDR1 as MNHEY and CDR2 as SVGAGI. This CDR3 has 13 residues. The CDR3 spells CASSRGRGGEQYV. For the CDR3, the DNA is TGTGCCAGCAGTAGGGGCCGGGGGGGCGAGCAGTACGTC.

The chain joins TRBV11-3 to TRBJ2-3; D might be TRBD2 (5 bases). This CDR3 comprises 14 residues. The germline gives CDR1 SGHNT, CDR2 YENEEA. V lost 5 bases and J 7 bases, leaving 16 bases between the germline ends. The CDR3 DNA reads as TGTGCCAGCAGCGCCACGGGGAGCGGACATACGCAGTATTTT. Translation: CASSATGSGHTQYF.

This rearrangement joins TRBV6-5 to TRBJ2-3; possibly TRBD2 for D (6 bases). CDR1 and CDR2 (germline): MNHEY, SVGAGI. V dropped 0 bases and J dropped 3 bases, with 13 bases sitting between them. This CDR3 is built from 16 residues. CDR3: CASSYSGGLPTDTQYF. CDR3 in DNA: TGTGCCAGCAGTTACTCGGGGGGACTCCCAACAGATACGCAGTATTTT.

The J gene is TRBJ2-1, the V gene TRBV3-1 (or the pseudogene TRBV3-2); 8 bases align to TRBD2. V shed 1 base, J shed 5 bases, and the junction held 16 bases outside the gene matches. Germline loops: CDR1 LGHDT, CDR2 YNNKEL (reference sequence). The CDR3 consists of 19 residues. The CDR3 is CASSQVPLQGGTRNNEQFF. The CDR3 DNA reads as TGTGCCAGCAGCCAAGTCCCACTCCAGGGCGGGACTAGAAACAATGAGCAGTTCTTC.

This clone came up once. The chain combines TRBV24-1 with TRBJ2-1; tentative D call: TRBD2 (7 bases). This CDR3 has 13 amino acids. Deletions cut 5 bases from V and 10 bases from J, with 14 bases between. Germline V gene sequence: CDR1 KGHDR, CDR2 SFDVKD. The CDR3 region has the DNA TGTGCCACCAGTGTTGCGGGGGCAGGCGAGCAGTTCTTC. Its translation: CATSVAGAGEQFF.

The V call is TRBV3-1 (or the pseudogene TRBV3-2), the J call TRBJ1-6, with 9 bases identical to TRBD1. CDR3 length: 17 amino acids. V shed 3 bases, J shed 7 bases, and the junction held 10 bases outside the gene matches. The germline V gene encodes CDR1 LGHDT and CDR2 YNNKEL (reference sequence). In nucleotides, the CDR3 is TGTGCCAGCAGCCACCGCACGGTAGGACAGGGGAATTCACCCCTCCACTTT. It yields the protein CASSHRTVGQGNSPLHF.

This rearrangement joins TRBV5-5 to TRBJ2-7, with D tentatively TRBD2 (5 bases). Trimming stripped 2 bases from V and 1 base from J, with 10 bases between. This CDR3 is 14 amino acids long. Germline V lookup: CDR1 SGHKS, CDR2 YYEKEE (reference sequence). The CDR3 loop reads CASSLRSDSYEQYF. The CDR3 DNA follows: TGTGCCAGCAGCTTACGTAGCGATTCCTACGAGCAGTACTTC.

This sequence joins TRBV5-1 and TRBJ2-5, with 7 bases fitting TRBD1. The CDR3 sequence is 14 residues long. V was clipped by 4 bases and J by 5 bases; unmatched bases: 8. CDR1 is SGHRS and CDR2 is YFSETQ in the germline V gene. In DNA, the CDR3 is TGCGCCAGCAGCAGCGGACAGGCGAGTGAGACCCAGTACTTC. Its protein is CASSSGQASETQYF.

This clone turned up a few times. The V and J genes are TRBV9 and TRBJ2-3; TRBD2 is a possible D gene (5 bases). V was shortened by 5 bases and J by 4 bases, with 8 bases between the two germline ends. CDR3 length: 12 residues. The germline V gene encodes CDR1 SGDLS and CDR2 YYNGEE. The CDR3 loop reads CASSAGSDTQYF. Written as DNA, the CDR3 is TGTGCCAGCAGTGCGGGTTCAGATACGCAGTATTTT.

The chain joins TRBV2 to TRBJ1-5, with D possibly matching TRBD1 (6 bases). Per germline, CDR1 SNHLY and CDR2 FYNNEI. The CDR3 is 13 amino acids. V shed 6 bases and J shed 5 bases, with 11 bases lying between them. As DNA, the CDR3 is TGTGCCAGCAGCTGGACAGAATATCAGCCCCAGCATTTT. Translating gives CASSWTEYQPQHF.

As to this clone: This sample also contains other DNA sequences that code for the same CDR3. The rearrangement uses TRBV15 and TRBJ2-2; D gene uncertain. Germline V gene data show CDR1 as LNHNV and CDR2 as YYDKDF (reference sequence). The CDR3 runs 13 residues. V lost 3 bases and J 1 base, leaving 3 bases between the germline ends. CDR3: CATSSVNTGELFF. The CDR3 nucleotides are TGTGCCACCAGCAGCGTGAACACCGGGGAGCTGTTTTTT.

The V and J genes are TRBV5-4 and TRBJ2-1; 8 positions match TRBD2. J lost 4 bases, V lost 5 bases, and 11 bases had no gene match. The CDR3 extends over 16 amino acids. Per germline, CDR1 SGHNT and CDR2 YYREEE (reference sequence). In DNA, the CDR3 is TGTGCCAGCAGTAGCCCCGTCGGGGGGGTGTACAATGAGCAGTTCTTC. Translation: CASSSPVGGVYNEQFF.

The gene calls are TRBV19 and TRBJ1-5; D might be TRBD1 (5 bases). Germline CDR1 LNHDA, CDR2 SQIVND (reference sequence). V gave up 7 bases and J gave up 4 bases, with 17 bases separating them. The CDR3 runs 15 residues. DNA of the CDR3: TGTGCCAGTAACACCCAATCAGGGTCTAATCAGCCCCAGCATTTT. Translated, it gives CASNTQSGSNQPQHF.

DNA for the CDR3: TGTGCCAGCAGCTTAATCTCAGATACGCAGTATTTT. This gives the protein CASSLISDTQYF. The rearrangement uses TRBV7-9 and TRBJ2-3, with D uncertain. The germline V gene encodes CDR1 SEHNR and CDR2 FQNEAQ (reference sequence). The CDR3 consists of 12 residues. V lost 2 bases and J lost 4, with 4 bases in between.

At least ten counts were recorded for this clone. The chain employs TRBV7-9 and TRBJ1-1, with D perhaps matching TRBD1 (5 bases). CDR1 and CDR2 from the germline V gene are SEHNR and FQNEAQ (reference sequence). Trimming took 5 bases from V and 0 from J, leaving 10 bases between them. The CDR3 is made up of 14 amino acids. CDR3 residues: CASSLGLMNTEAFF. Here the CDR3 DNA reads TGTGCCAGCAGCCTGGGACTAATGAACACTGAAGCTTTCTTT.

The J gene is TRBJ2-1, the V gene TRBV3-1 (or the pseudogene TRBV3-2); D perhaps matches TRBD1 (5 bases). Trimming removed 0 bases from V and 1 base from J, with 10 bases in between. The V gene's germline CDR1 is LGHDT and CDR2 YNNKEL (reference sequence). The CDR3 extends over 16 amino acids. DNA for the CDR3: TGTGCCAGCAGCCAAGATAGGGGTACGTCCTACAATGAGCAGTTCTTC. This sequence encodes CASSQDRGTSYNEQFF.

The gene calls are TRBV19 and TRBJ1-5; maybe TRBD1 (6 bases). Trimming took 7 bases from V and 4 from J, leaving 14 bases between them. The germline gives CDR1 LNHDA, CDR2 SQIVND (reference sequence). The CDR3 covers 14 residues. CDR3 region: CASTPPRGNQPQHF. The CDR3 DNA sequence: TGTGCCAGTACCCCTCCAAGGGGGAATCAGCCCCAGCATTTT.

This chain uses TRBV4-1 with TRBJ2-4; 9 bases line up with TRBD2. V trimming: 2 bases; J trimming: 5 bases; junction bases outside the gene matches: 13. The CDR3 has 18 residues. Germline CDR1 and CDR2: MGHRA and YSYEKL. The CDR3 protein is CASSQIDLGLARENIQYF. The CDR3 DNA reads TGCGCCAGCAGCCAAATCGATCTTGGACTAGCGAGAGAAAACATTCAGTACTTC.

The CDR3 DNA is TGTGCCACCAGCAGAGATTATCCTTATGAGCAGTTCTTC. It is translated as CATSRDYPYEQFF. The chain joins TRBV15 to TRBJ2-1, with D unclear. The germline gives CDR1 LNHNV, CDR2 YYDKDF (reference sequence). V was shortened by 0 bases and J by 8 bases, with 8 bases between the two germline ends. CDR3 size: 13 residues. The full variable domain, in which reference TRBV15 and TRBJ2-1 provide the parts outside the CDR3, is DAMVIQNPRYQVTQFGKPVTLSCSQTLNHNVMYWYQQKSSQAPKLLFHYYDKDFNNEADTPDNFQSRRPNTSFCFLDIRSPGLGDTAMYLCATSRDYPYEQFFGPGTRLTVL.

The chain has TRBV3-1 (or the pseudogene TRBV3-2) and TRBJ2-1; 7 nucleotides align to TRBD1. There are 18 residues in the CDR3. Trimming cost V 0 bases and J 0 bases; bases outside gene matches: 8. Germline loops: CDR1 LGHDT, CDR2 YNNKEL (reference sequence). CDR3 residues: CASSQEGGRGFSYNEQFF. The CDR3 DNA reads TGTGCCAGCAGCCAAGAAGGGGGCAGGGGGTTCTCCTACAATGAGCAGTTCTTC.

The rearrangement uses TRBV10-1 and TRBJ2-2; no clear D gene. Trimming shortened V by 6 bases and J by 4 bases, and 9 bases separated the two germline ends. CDR3 size: 13 residues. The V gene's germline CDR1 is WNHNN and CDR2 SYGVQD (reference sequence). The CDR3 here is CASSAWATGELFF. CDR3 in DNA: TGCGCCAGCAGCGCGTGGGCCACCGGGGAGCTGTTTTTT.

The CDR3 here is CASSTGLAGGFTDTQYF. In nucleotides, the CDR3 is TGTGCCAGTAGCACGGGACTAGCGGGGGGATTCACAGATACGCAGTATTTT. The gene calls are TRBV19 and TRBJ2-3; 15 positions agree with TRBD2. Germline V gene lookup returns CDR1 LNHDA and CDR2 SQIVND (reference sequence). The length of the CDR3 is 17 residues. The ends lost 6 bases at V and 2 bases at J; junction bases unmatched: 6.

The V gene is TRBV6-2 or TRBV6-3, the J gene TRBJ1-2; D is ambiguous. Germline lookup yields CDR1 MNHEY and CDR2 SVGEGT. This CDR3 contains 12 residues. V shed 6 bases and J shed 5 bases, with 10 bases lying between them. CDR3 nucleotides: TGTGCCAGCAGCCCGACTGCGTATGGCTACACCTTC. Amino acids: CASSPTAYGYTF.

V and J are TRBV10-1 and TRBJ2-4; a weak D match, TRBD2 (7 bases). Trimming took off 8 bases at V and 1 base at J, with 15 bases between the two ends. The CDR3 length is 15 residues. In germline, CDR1 is WNHNN, CDR2 SYGVQD (reference sequence). This chain's CDR3 is CASSAGAAAKNIQYF. CDR3 DNA: TGCGCCAGCTCGGCGGGGGCAGCGGCCAAAAACATTCAGTACTTC.

The sample holds many counts of this clone. V gene TRBV6-1 combines with J gene TRBJ1-5; TRBD1 matches 8 bases. The germline V gene encodes CDR1 MNHNS and CDR2 SASEGT. V lost 2 bases, J lost 0 bases, and 6 bases stayed unmatched. This CDR3 spans 17 amino acids. The CDR3 coding sequence is TGTGCCAGCAGTGAAAGGTACAGGGGGAATAGCAATCAGCCCCAGCATTTT. Translated: CASSERYRGNSNQPQHF.

V and J are TRBV27 and TRBJ1-1; unclear D gene. The germline CDR1 and CDR2 sequences are MNHEY and SMNVEV (reference sequence). CDR3 length: 12 residues. V was cut by 4 bases and J by 1 base, with 4 bases left in between. CDR3 residues: CASSSSNTEAFF. CDR3 nucleotides: TGTGCCAGCAGTTCCTCGAACACTGAAGCTTTCTTT.